Listed here is a single T cell receptor (beta chain). The antigen is undetermined. The CDR3 is 13 amino acids. V shed 2 bases and J shed 6 bases, with 11 bases lying between them. CDR1 and CDR2 from the germline V gene are SEHNR and FQNEAQ (reference sequence). Assay: immunoSEQ multiplex PCR; the TCRdb copy retains only in-frame clones and omits some. The sample consists of thousands of clones, approximately 81% of them appearing once. This record belongs to a study of graft-versus-host responses after intestinal transplantation. Study-level background: Isolated intestinal, liver-intestinal, or multivisceral transplants had been given to the recipients.

Intraepithelial lymphocytes and lamina propria lymphocytes were released through processing of graft tissue. Study-level results: Allografts carried high graft-versus-host to host-versus-graft clonal ratios in patients having graft-donor T cell macrochimerism. The recipient marrow held GvH clones, and some of them showed up first in ileum or blood.

The origin of this receptor is a human patient who received an intestinal transplant, so some T cells may come from the graft donor. This sample comprised ileum tissue, obtained roughly 17 and 21 days after intestinal transplantation. V gene TRBV7-9 combines with J gene TRBJ2-7, with D possibly being TRBD1 or TRBD2 (5 bases each). The CDR3 protein is CASSLNLGTEQYF. The DNA for the CDR3 is TGTGCCAGCAGCTTAAATCTAGGGACCGAGCAGTACTTC. Drawing the rest from reference TRBV7-9 and TRBJ2-7, the complete variable domain is DTGVSQNPRHKITKRGQNVTFRCDPISEHNRLYWYRQTLGQGPEFLTYFQNEAQLEKSRLLSDRFSAERPKGSFSTLEIQRTEQGDSAMYLCASSLNLGTEQYFGPGTRLTVT.